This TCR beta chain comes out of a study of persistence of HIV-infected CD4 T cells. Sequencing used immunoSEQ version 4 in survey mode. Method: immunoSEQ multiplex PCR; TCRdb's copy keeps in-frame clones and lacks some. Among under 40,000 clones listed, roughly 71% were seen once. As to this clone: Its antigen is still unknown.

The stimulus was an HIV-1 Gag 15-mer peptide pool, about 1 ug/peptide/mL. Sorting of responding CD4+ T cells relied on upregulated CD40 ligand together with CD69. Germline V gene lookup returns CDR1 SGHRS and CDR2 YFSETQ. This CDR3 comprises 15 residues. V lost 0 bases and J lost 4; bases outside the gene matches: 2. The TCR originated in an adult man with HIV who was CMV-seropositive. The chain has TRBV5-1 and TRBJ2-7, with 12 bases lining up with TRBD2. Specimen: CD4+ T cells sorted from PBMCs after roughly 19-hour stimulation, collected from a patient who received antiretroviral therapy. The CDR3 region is CASSLATSGGYEQYF. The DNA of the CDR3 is TGCGCCAGCAGCTTGGCGACTAGCGGGGGTTACGAGCAGTACTTC.